This section outlines one T cell receptor (beta chain) sequence together with its context. This receptor's antigen is unknown. Base qualities were left out, and no much larger clone turns up one base away. Whole blood was collected in K2EDTA tubes by collaborating institutions according to the institutions' own protocols. For TCRbeta analysis, collaborators shipped samples as frozen whole blood, isolated PBMCs, or DNA extracted from either of those sample types. The data stem from a study of blood T cell repertoires in COVID-19 (dated by TCRdb to the early 2020s). About the study as a whole: Collaborator samples came from the United States, Italy and Spain and covered acute and convalescent phases of COVID-19. The material from the prospective study consisted of cDNA or gDNA derived from T cells, B-cell-depleted T cells, or PBMCs. The dataset comprised deeply sampled blood TCRbeta repertoires from subjects exposed to, actively infected with, or recovered from COVID-19. A freely available public database, intended as a resource for researchers studying the immune response to SARS-CoV-2, is where the repertoires were released. Samples were obtained from the ongoing ImmuneRACE study (first 160 participants) and from 950 to 1,500 subjects provided by 6 global collaborators. The sample metadata nearly always contained a de-identified subject ID, COVID-19 status, age in years and sex. Where available, HLA class I and class II types were taken from metadata supplied by the sample provider and were not determined by assay-based typing.

Beyond this particular receptor, the publication reports: Clinical and demographic metadata were provided uncurated, with the amount varying by source and participant.

The immunoSEQ Assay, a bias-controlled multiplex PCR, was used to amplify TCRbeta CDR3 regions from genomic DNA. The authors' pipeline ran thus. Within the assay, amplification of reference gene primers was used to estimate how many nucleated cells each sample contained. To quantify the absolute abundance of each unique TCRbeta CDR3 rearrangement, sequence reads were collapsed and filtered. For each sample, productive Simpson clonality was calculated as the square root of Simpson's diversity index across productive rearrangements. The immuneACCESS repertoire file appears here via TCRdb, limited to in-frame rearrangements. These files lack a portion of the clones; in checked studies, under half of the deficit traces to unresolved V genes, and the cause of the others is not known. Clone size and V and J calls were adopted from that table, with D and trimming inferred from the DNA. The sample records some 66,000 clones, 91% of which are singletons. The ten most abundant clones make up less than 8% of the sample.

Reading the germline V gene gives CDR1 SGDLS and CDR2 YYNGEE. V gives up 3 bases and J gives up 8 bases, and the segment between their germline ends measures 11 bases. The CDR3 holds 12 amino acids from the cysteine to the phenylalanine. Here the CDR3 DNA is all that survives: 36 bases in frame from base 1. This TCR was sampled from a human donor in a cohort sampled during active COVID-19. The chain was built from TRBV9 and TRBJ1-2; the D gene is perhaps TRBD1, from 6 matching bases. Sequencing input: peripheral blood. The CDR3 in this case is CASSAWTVGYTF. The DNA sequence is as follows: TGTGCCAGCAGCGCCTGGACAGTCGGCTACACCTTC.